This section outlines one T cell receptor beta chain sequence together with its context. Before being deemed recovered, Cohort 3 donors had two negative PCRs, clearance, or symptom resolution. In germline, CDR1 is MNHEY, CDR2 SVGEGT. The CDR3 totals 16 residues. The V segment lost 6 bases and the J segment 6 bases; nucleotides outside the gene matches: 9. In the source study's methods: Amplification with reference gene primers provided the estimates of nucleated cell counts. Sequencing was performed with immunoSEQ multiplex PCR; in TCRdb, only in-frame clones are kept and a portion is missing. V, J and clone size reflect that table, while D and trimming were determined from the DNA. The profile shows about 180,000 clones, almost 80% of them singletons. This sample is drawn from a study of blood T cell repertoires in COVID-19.

The genes are TRBV6-2 or TRBV6-3 and TRBJ1-6, with TRBD1 matching 9 bases. The clonotype was recovered from a woman in her 50s who had recovered from COVID-19. Sequencing used PBMCs or T cells enriched from blood (not recorded which). CDR3 sequence: CASSNDRGGFNSPLHF. The CDR3 DNA reads as TGTGCCAGCAGCAACGACAGGGGGGGATTTAATTCACCCCTCCACTTT.